Presented here are 24 T cell receptor beta chains from one specimen sequenced in a study of lymphopenia after photon versus proton radiotherapy. Here immunoSEQ multiplex PCR was the method, and the copy in TCRdb shows in-frame clones only, minus some. Here the sample spans more than 45,000 clones, about 88% being singletons. This specimen was peripheral blood, taken from a patient treated with proton-based radiotherapy. These receptors all come from a man aged 55 to 70 with pancreatic cancer.

The chain combines TRBV2 with TRBJ2-1; 7 bases agree with TRBD2. After removal of 6 bases from V and 3 bases from J, the junction contained 5 bases not matched to a gene. Looked up from germline, CDR1 is SNHLY and CDR2 is FYNNEI. The CDR3 contains 14 residues. The CDR3 spells CASRLADLYNEQFF. CDR3 coding DNA: TGTGCCAGCAGGCTAGCGGACCTCTACAATGAGCAGTTCTTC.

The chain combines TRBV19 with TRBJ1-2, with a weak D call TRBD1 (5 bases). CDR1 and CDR2 from the germline V gene are LNHDA and SQIVND (reference sequence). V dropped 6 bases and J dropped 4 bases, with 15 bases sitting between them. The CDR3 runs 14 residues. The CDR3 DNA reads as TGTGCCAGTAGACCATCAGGGAGAATCTATGGCTACACCTTC. Encoded protein: CASRPSGRIYGYTF.

A few counts support this clone. The V call is TRBV2, the J call TRBJ2-5; 8 positions agree with TRBD2. The J segment lost 1 base and the V segment lost 6 bases, leaving 1 base of the junction unmatched. The CDR3 consists of 13 residues. Per germline, CDR1 SNHLY and CDR2 FYNNEI. The CDR3: CASSGTSQETQYF. CDR3 bases: TGTGCCAGCAGCGGGACTAGCCAAGAGACCCAGTACTTC. Filled out from reference TRBV2 and TRBJ2-5, the complete variable domain reads EPEVTQTPSHQVTQMGQEVILRCVPISNHLYFYWYRQILGQKVEFLVSFYNNEISEKSEIFDDQFSVERPDGSNFTLKIRSTKLEDSAMYFCASSGTSQETQYFGPGTRLLVL.

V gene TRBV7-2 combines with J gene TRBJ2-7; 11 nucleotides line up with TRBD1. Germline CDR1 is SGHTA and CDR2 is FQGNSA. The CDR3 is 16 amino acids. With 1 base clipped from V and 5 bases from J, the junction kept 7 bases outside the gene matches. The CDR3 nucleotides read TGTGCCAGCAGCTTAGGGGACAGGGGGAGACGGAACGAGCAGTACTTC. It specifies CASSLGDRGRRNEQYF.

The rearrangement joins TRBV28 to TRBJ2-1; D not resolved. The CDR3 totals 15 residues. Trimming took off 4 bases at V and 4 bases at J, with 14 bases between the two ends. CDR1 and CDR2 (germline): MDHEN, SYDVKM. CDR3 coding DNA: TGTGCCAGCAGTTCCCTCAAGGGCGCTTACAATGAGCAGTTCTTC. Its translation is CASSSLKGAYNEQFF.

The chain uses TRBV28 and TRBJ1-4, with D maybe TRBD1 (5 bases). The V end lost 9 bases, the J end lost 8 bases, and 16 bases lay between the germline ends. Germline V gene data show CDR1 as MDHEN and CDR2 as SYDVKM. This CDR3 is built from 13 residues. In DNA, the CDR3 is TGTGCCAGTAAGGGTGCAGGGCAAGAAAAACTGTTTTTT. Translated, it gives CASKGAGQEKLFF.

The chain employs TRBV30 and TRBJ2-5; D is ambiguous. Trimming removed 2 bases at V and 1 base at J, with 20 bases between. This CDR3 is built from 17 residues. The germline gives CDR1 GTSNPN, CDR2 SVGIG (reference sequence). CDR3 region: CAWSRKTGLSIQETQYF. As DNA, the CDR3 is TGTGCCTGGAGTCGGAAGACGGGCCTTTCGATCCAAGAGACCCAGTACTTC.

The chain employs TRBV5-1 and TRBJ1-2; D is possibly TRBD1 (5 bases). CDR1 is SGHRS and CDR2 is YFSETQ in the germline V gene. The CDR3 is made up of 14 amino acids. V was trimmed by 3 bases and J by 6 bases, leaving 15 bases between them. CDR3 DNA: TGCGCCAGCAGCTGGGACGGAGCTTATGATGGCTACACCTTC. Residues: CASSWDGAYDGYTF.

V usage is TRBV5-1 and J usage is TRBJ2-6; 8 bases map to TRBD1. CDR1 is SGHRS and CDR2 is YFSETQ in the germline V gene. V lost 5 bases, J lost 0 bases, and 7 bases stayed unmatched. The CDR3 has 17 amino acids. The CDR3 coding sequence is TGCGCCAGCAGACCGGGACAGGCGACCTCTGGGGCCAACGTCCTGACTTTC. Translation: CASRPGQATSGANVLTF. Looking up the rest from reference TRBV5-1 and TRBJ2-6 gives the full variable domain: KAGVTQTPRYLIKTRGQQVTLSCSPISGHRSVSWYQQTPGQGLQFLFEYFSETQRNKGNFPGRFSGRQFSNSRSEMNVSTLELGDSALYLCASRPGQATSGANVLTFGAGSRLTVL.

The chain recombines TRBV4-1 with TRBJ1-6; D unresolved. CDR1 is MGHRA, CDR2 YSYEKL, per germline. The CDR3 is made up of 14 amino acids. Trimming pared 5 bases from V and 10 bases from J, leaving 15 bases between. The CDR3 here is CASSDIGKRSPLHF. In nucleotides, the CDR3 is TGCGCCAGCAGCGACATAGGAAAACGGTCACCCCTCCACTTT.

The V call is TRBV7-8, the J call TRBJ2-3; D remains unclear. Looked up from germline, CDR1 is SGHVS and CDR2 is FQNEAQ. The V and J ends lost 0 bases and 2 bases respectively, with 9 bases between them. The CDR3 totals 15 residues. The CDR3 DNA is TGTGCCAGCAGCTTAGCTGGTATTTCCACAGATACGCAGTATTTT. It is translated as CASSLAGISTDTQYF.

The V gene is TRBV9, the J gene TRBJ2-6; a possible D gene is TRBD1 (6 bases). Trimming stripped 4 bases from V and 2 bases from J, with 10 bases between. The CDR3 is 15 residues long. CDR1 and CDR2 from the germline V gene are SGDLS and YYNGEE. CDR3 sequence: CASSRSGAGANVLTF. CDR3 DNA sequence: TGTGCCAGCAGCCGGTCAGGGGCTGGGGCCAACGTCCTGACTTTC. The whole variable domain, remainder taken from reference TRBV9 and TRBJ2-6, is DSGVTQTPKHLITATGQRVTLRCSPRSGDLSVYWYQQSLDQGLQFLIQYYNGEERAKGNILERFSAQQFPDLHSELNLSSLELGDSALYFCASSRSGAGANVLTFGAGSRLTVL.

The rearrangement joins TRBV29-1 to TRBJ2-1; TRBD1 is a possible D gene (5 bases). The CDR3 is made up of 18 amino acids. Deletions cut 1 base from V and 0 bases from J, with 19 bases between. The germline V gene encodes CDR1 SQVTM and CDR2 ANQGSEA. The CDR3 coding sequence is TGCAGCGTTGAAGCAGGGTCCCTAACCCTTAGCTCCTACAATGAGCAGTTCTTC. It is translated as CSVEAGSLTLSSYNEQFF.

V and J are TRBV27 and TRBJ2-2, with 9 bases lining up with TRBD2. The CDR3 is made up of 16 amino acids. V lost 7 bases to trimming and J lost 3 bases; unmatched junction nucleotides: 9. Per the germline V gene, CDR1 is MNHEY and CDR2 is SMNVEV (reference sequence). The CDR3 here is CASTPTLAGHTGELFF. The DNA for the CDR3 is TGTGCCAGCACCCCCACCCTAGCGGGGCACACCGGGGAGCTGTTTTTT.

This clone occurred a few times. The chain joins TRBV14 to TRBJ1-1; tentatively, D is TRBD1 (5 bases). The CDR3 extends over 14 amino acids. Trimming removed 4 bases at V and 8 bases at J, with 17 bases between. Germline CDR1 SGHDN, CDR2 FVKESK. CDR3 DNA: TGTGCCAGCAGCCTGATTGGAGGGGTAACGGAAGCTTTCTTT. Encoded protein: CASSLIGGVTEAFF. The complete variable domain, with remaining parts taken from reference TRBV14 and TRBJ1-1, reads EAGVTQFPSHSVIEKGQTVTLRCDPISGHDNLYWYRRVMGKEIKFLLHFVKESKQDESGMPNNRFLAERTGGTYSTLKVQPAELEDSGVYFCASSLIGGVTEAFFGQGTRLTVV.

This clone was seen more than once but under ten times. The rearrangement uses TRBV19 and TRBJ1-2, with D tentatively TRBD1 (5 bases). Between the trimmed V and J ends, which lost 3 bases and 7 bases, there was a span of 9 bases. In germline, CDR1 is LNHDA, CDR2 SQIVND (reference sequence). The CDR3 has 12 amino acids. The CDR3 region has the DNA TGTGCCAGTAGTATTGGGGCGGCTGGCTACACCTTC. It encodes CASSIGAAGYTF.

J is TRBJ1-1 and V is TRBV11-2; D is unclear. The V and J ends lost 1 base and 2 bases respectively, with 11 bases between them. Per germline, CDR1 SGHAT and CDR2 FQNNGV. The length of the CDR3 is 15 residues. In nucleotides, the CDR3 is TGTGCCAGCAGCTTAGGCCTTGGCCCTAACACTGAAGCTTTCTTT. Residues: CASSLGLGPNTEAFF. The variable domain in full, with the rest retrieved from reference TRBV11-2 and TRBJ1-1, is EAGVAQSPRYKIIEKRQSVAFWCNPISGHATLYWYQQILGQGPKLLIQFQNNGVVDDSQLPKDRFSAERLKGVDSTLKIQPAKLEDSAVYLCASSLGLGPNTEAFFGQGTRLTVV.

The chain employs TRBV14 and TRBJ2-5, with 8 bases lining up with TRBD2. The germline V gene has CDR1 SGHDN and CDR2 FVKESK. This CDR3 is 17 amino acids long. V lost 6 bases to trimming and J lost 7 bases; unmatched junction nucleotides: 19. The CDR3 protein is CASSVTGSGSVTGTQYF. CDR3 bases: TGTGCCAGCAGTGTAACGGGAAGCGGGAGTGTTACCGGGACCCAGTACTTC.

This clone was counted between two and nine times. The chain employs TRBV30 and TRBJ2-1, with TRBD2 matching 11 bases. CDR1 and CDR2 from the germline V gene are GTSNPN and SVGIG (reference sequence). With V trimmed by 4 bases and J by 3 bases, 11 bases remained unmatched. The CDR3 contains 17 residues. The CDR3 region is CAWTGNGLAGVYNEQFF. The CDR3 region has the DNA TGTGCCTGGACTGGAAACGGACTAGCGGGTGTCTACAATGAGCAGTTCTTC.

The V and J genes are TRBV19 and TRBJ1-2; D possibly corresponds to TRBD1 (6 bases). The V and J ends lost 7 bases and 4 bases respectively, with 16 bases between them. The CDR3 runs to 14 residues. Germline values: CDR1 LNHDA, CDR2 SQIVND (reference sequence). The CDR3 bases are TGTGCCAGTATTAACACAGGGAACACCTATGGCTACACCTTC. Translating it yields CASINTGNTYGYTF. Full variable domain (remainder filled in from reference TRBV19 and TRBJ1-2): DGGITQSPKYLFRKEGQNVTLSCEQNLNHDAMYWYRQDPGQGLRLIYYSQIVNDFQKGDIAEGYSVSREKKESFPLTVTSAQKNPTAFYLCASINTGNTYGYTFGSGTRLTVV.

V and J are TRBV7-8 and TRBJ1-5; D call uncertain. The germline V and J ends were trimmed by 4 bases and 5 bases, with 6 bases remaining between them. The CDR3 spans 12 residues. Germline lookup yields CDR1 SGHVS and CDR2 FQNEAQ. This CDR3 reads CASSSRDQPQHF. The CDR3, as DNA: TGTGCCAGCAGCTCGCGGGATCAGCCCCAGCATTTT.

The chain is built from TRBV10-2 and TRBJ1-5, with D uncertain. V was clipped by 3 bases and J by 7 bases, with 10 bases between them. The CDR3 is 13 amino acids. Germline CDR1 is WSHSY and CDR2 is SAAADI. CDR3 sequence: CASSEGGGQPQHF. The CDR3 DNA is TGCGCCAGCAGTGAAGGAGGTGGACAGCCCCAGCATTTT.

The chain has TRBV4-1 and TRBJ2-1; D not certain. Germline V gene data show CDR1 as MGHRA and CDR2 as YSYEKL. Trimming cost V 3 bases and J 0 bases, with 15 bases left between them. CDR3 length equals 17 residues. CDR3 loop: CASSQVTGISSYNEQFF. The DNA of the CDR3 is TGCGCCAGCAGCCAGGTTACCGGCATCAGCTCCTACAATGAGCAGTTCTTC.

V gene TRBV6-6 combines with J gene TRBJ1-1; no clear D gene. Trimming pared 7 bases from V and 11 bases from J, leaving 14 bases between. The CDR3 has 11 residues. In germline, CDR1 is MNHNY, CDR2 SVGAGI (reference sequence). DNA of the CDR3: TGTGCCAGCATGGAGAGGGAACGGGCTTTCTTT. It specifies CASMERERAFF.